This entry lists 27 T cell receptor beta chains sequenced from one sample in a study of blood T cell repertoires in COVID-19. Here immunoSEQ multiplex PCR was the method, and the copy in TCRdb shows in-frame clones only, minus some. The sample lists roughly 230,000 clones, more than 70% seen once, with about 9% in the top ten. Sequencing input: peripheral blood. These receptor sequences come from a man between 40 and 49 years old with active or convalescent COVID-19.

The chain links TRBV16 to TRBJ1-2; D call uncertain. Germline CDR1 reads KGHSY; CDR2 reads FQNENV. The CDR3 loop spans 13 amino acids. V lost 2 bases to trimming and J lost 4 bases, with 8 bases between them. CDR3 coding DNA: TGTGCCAGCAGCCAAAACAGAATCTATGGCTACACCTTC. Translated, it gives CASSQNRIYGYTF.

This clone was counted only a few times. This rearrangement joins TRBV30 to TRBJ1-1; D unclear. Per the germline V gene, CDR1 is GTSNPN and CDR2 is SVGIG (reference sequence). V lost 2 bases and J lost 0, with 7 bases in between. The CDR3 sequence is 13 residues long. The CDR3 sequence: CAWSRSMNTEAFF. In DNA form, the CDR3 reads TGTGCCTGGAGTAGGAGCATGAACACTGAAGCTTTCTTT. Complete variable domain (other parts from reference TRBV30 and TRBJ1-1): SQTIHQWPATLVQPVGSPLSLECTVEGTSNPNLYWYRQAAGRGLQLLFYSVGIGQISSEVPQNLSASRPQDRQFILSSKKLLLSDSGFYLCAWSRSMNTEAFFGQGTRLTVV.

About this clone: The sample contains more than one DNA sequence encoding this CDR3. The CDR3 protein is CASSRGNTEAFF. CDR3 nucleotide sequence: TGTGCCAGCAGCCGCGGGAACACTGAAGCTTTCTTT. The chain joins TRBV12-3 or TRBV12-4 to TRBJ1-1; no clear D. V lost 6 bases, J lost 1 base, and 6 bases lay in between. CDR3 length equals 12 residues.

This clone was picked up a small number of times. The chain recombines TRBV6-5 with TRBJ2-2; TRBD1 might be the D (6 bases). V gave up 6 bases and J gave up 0 bases, with 8 bases separating them. Germline-derived CDR1 and CDR2 are MNHEY and SVGAGI. The CDR3 extends over 14 amino acids. The CDR3 DNA is TGTGCCAGCAGGAGGACAGCGAACACCGGGGAGCTGTTTTTT. Translation: CASRRTANTGELFF.

The rearrangement uses TRBV12-3 or TRBV12-4 and TRBJ2-2; 7 bases agree with TRBD2. This CDR3 is 13 amino acids long. The J segment lost 7 bases and the V segment lost 6 bases, leaving 5 bases of the junction unmatched. The CDR3 nucleotides read TGTGCCAGCAGCCTAGCGGCGGTCGGGGAGCTGTTTTTT. Translated, it gives CASSLAAVGELFF.

The chain joins TRBV3-1 (or the pseudogene TRBV3-2) to TRBJ2-1; no clear D. Trimming left V 5 bases short and J 9 bases short, with 11 bases between. This CDR3 is built from 12 residues. Germline V CDR1 and CDR2: LGHDT, YNNKEL (reference sequence). DNA for the CDR3: TGTGCCAGCAGCGCACCTACCGTTGAGCAGTTCTTC. It translates to CASSAPTVEQFF.

V is TRBV10-3 and J is TRBJ2-1; 7 bases align to TRBD1. The length of the CDR3 is 14 residues. Germline V lookup: CDR1 ENHRY, CDR2 SYGVKD. The ends lost 4 bases at V and 1 base at J; junction bases unmatched: 1. The CDR3 bases are TGTGCCATCAGTGGACAGGGATCCTACAATGAGCAGTTCTTC. As protein: CAISGQGSYNEQFF.

This clone appeared a few times. The CDR3 spells CASSETEVQEQFF. As DNA, the CDR3 is TGTGCCAGCAGTGAGACGGAAGTACAGGAGCAGTTCTTC. The chain is built from TRBV6-6 and TRBJ2-1; D uncertain. Trimming removed 5 bases at V and 10 bases at J, with 15 bases between. CDR1 is MNHNY, CDR2 SVGAGI, per germline (reference sequence). This CDR3 has 13 residues.

The chain joins TRBV7-6 to TRBJ1-2; 8 bases line up with TRBD1. There are 15 residues in the CDR3. Per germline, CDR1 SGHVS and CDR2 FNYEAQ. The V gene end was trimmed by 5 bases and the J gene end by 5 bases; junction bases not matched to a gene: 10. Written as DNA, the CDR3 is TGTGCCAGCAGCAAAACAGGGGGTGAAAGATATGGCTACACCTTC. The encoded protein is CASSKTGGERYGYTF.

This clone was seen only once. The chain recombines TRBV29-1 with TRBJ2-2, with D possibly being TRBD2 (5 bases). Germline CDR1 SQVTM, CDR2 ANQGSEA. CDR3 length equals 12 residues. Trimming shortened V by 5 bases and J by 6 bases, and 10 bases separated the two germline ends. In nucleotides, the CDR3 is TGCAGCGTTAGGCAGGAGGCCGGGGAGCTGTTTTTT. Protein product: CSVRQEAGELFF.

The V gene is TRBV27, the J gene TRBJ2-1; 9 nucleotides align to TRBD1. The CDR3 extends over 14 amino acids. The germline V gene has CDR1 MNHEY and CDR2 SMNVEV (reference sequence). Trimming removed 7 bases from V and 2 bases from J; junction bases left unmatched: 3. The CDR3: CASNRDRAYNEQFF. The CDR3 region has the DNA TGTGCCAGCAACCGGGACAGGGCCTACAATGAGCAGTTCTTC.

As to this clone: The sample has other DNA sequences that encode this CDR3 too. The CDR3 nucleotides are TGTGCCAGCAGTAATTTGAGGAATTCACCCCTCCACTTT. Amino acids: CASSNLRNSPLHF. This rearrangement joins TRBV27 to TRBJ1-6; no definite D call. Germline CDR1 MNHEY, CDR2 SMNVEV (reference sequence). This CDR3 region has 13 residues. With 5 bases removed from V and 7 bases from J, the gap between germline ends came to 9 bases.

The gene calls are TRBV10-3 and TRBJ1-3; no clear D gene. This CDR3 has 15 residues. V was clipped by 4 bases and J by 4 bases, with 14 bases between them. Germline CDR1 reads ENHRY; CDR2 reads SYGVKD. Written as DNA, the CDR3 is TGTGCCATCAGTGTAAACCCGGACTCCGGAAACACCATATATTTT. It codes for CAISVNPDSGNTIYF.

This chain connects TRBV7-9 to TRBJ1-2, with a possible D match to TRBD1 (6 bases). The germline V gene has CDR1 SEHNR and CDR2 FQNEAQ (reference sequence). The CDR3 totals 13 residues. V lost 5 bases and J 4 bases, leaving 11 bases between the germline ends. CDR3 bases: TGTGCCAGCAGCCGACAGGCCTTCTATGGCTACACCTTC. Its protein product is CASSRQAFYGYTF.

This clone was detected only once. The chain recombines TRBV27 with TRBJ2-1; D is uncertain. V shed 4 bases and J shed 0 bases, with 10 bases lying between them. CDR1 and CDR2 (germline): MNHEY, SMNVEV (reference sequence). The CDR3 is made up of 15 amino acids. The CDR3 DNA reads as TGTGCCAGCAGTTCGCTCCCCAGCTCCTACAATGAGCAGTTCTTC. Encoded protein: CASSSLPSSYNEQFF.

This clone was observed a single time. V is TRBV7-2 and J is TRBJ1-5, with D possibly matching TRBD1 (6 bases). This CDR3 has 13 residues. V was cut by 5 bases and J by 5 bases, with 10 bases left in between. Germline V CDR1 and CDR2: SGHTA, FQGNSA. This CDR3 is CASSAKGDQPQHF. CDR3 bases: TGTGCCAGCAGCGCGAAGGGGGATCAGCCCCAGCATTTT.

This clone was counted ten times or more. The chain is built from TRBV19 and TRBJ2-5; 8 bases agree with TRBD1. CDR1 and CDR2 (germline): LNHDA, SQIVND (reference sequence). V shed 2 bases, J shed 5 bases, and the junction held 10 bases outside the gene matches. The CDR3 has 16 residues. The CDR3 sequence is CASSILGTGGAETQYF. DNA of the CDR3: TGTGCCAGTAGTATATTGGGTACAGGGGGTGCGGAGACCCAGTACTTC.

The chain carries TRBV27 and TRBJ1-1; D may be TRBD1 (6 bases). The CDR3 contains 15 residues. Germline V lookup: CDR1 MNHEY, CDR2 SMNVEV (reference sequence). The V gene lost 5 bases and the J gene lost 3 bases, with 16 bases spanning the gap. CDR3 residues: CASSPYRDGDTEAFF. DNA of the CDR3: TGTGCCAGCAGTCCTTACAGGGACGGGGACACTGAAGCTTTCTTT.

V usage is TRBV18 and J usage is TRBJ1-5, with unresolved D. This CDR3 region has 13 residues. From germline, CDR1 is KGHSH and CDR2 LQKENI. The V and J ends lost 4 bases and 4 bases respectively, with 8 bases between them. CDR3 sequence: CASSRGGNQPQHF. The CDR3, as DNA: TGTGCCAGCTCACGCGGCGGAAATCAGCCCCAGCATTTT.

This clone was found a few times. The V and J genes are TRBV10-1 and TRBJ2-1; TRBD2 matches at 7 bases. This CDR3 is built from 15 residues. Per germline, CDR1 WNHNN and CDR2 SYGVQD (reference sequence). Germline trimming cut 1 base from V and 4 bases from J; bases unmatched to any gene: 4. This CDR3 is CASSEFASGYNEQFF. The CDR3 DNA follows: TGCGCCAGCAGTGAGTTTGCTAGCGGATACAATGAGCAGTTCTTC.

The CDR3 DNA reads TGTGCCAGCAGCCCCAGGAGCAATCAGCCCCAGCATTTT. Residues: CASSPRSNQPQHF. V usage is TRBV7-2 and J usage is TRBJ1-5; D is unresolved. This CDR3 comprises 13 residues. The V end was cut by 5 bases, the J end by 1 base, with 6 bases between. The germline CDR1 and CDR2 sequences are SGHTA and FQGNSA.

On this clone: The sample holds other DNA sequences that translate to the same CDR3. The V gene is TRBV18, the J gene TRBJ1-1, with TRBD1 as a possible D gene (5 bases). The CDR3 is 13 residues long. The V and J ends lost 5 bases and 2 bases respectively, with 9 bases between them. Germline CDR1 KGHSH, CDR2 LQKENI. The CDR3 spells CASSAGVNTEAFF. Here the CDR3 DNA reads TGTGCCAGCTCAGCGGGGGTAAACACTGAAGCTTTCTTT.

The rearrangement uses TRBV30 and TRBJ1-2; D not certain. V lost 3 bases, J lost 7 bases, and 9 bases lay in between. Looked up from germline, CDR1 is GTSNPN and CDR2 is SVGIG (reference sequence). The CDR3 is 11 residues long. CDR3 nucleotide sequence: TGTGCCTGGAGCGCAGCTAGTGGCTACACCTTC. Its translation: CAWSAASGYTF.

The chain uses TRBV12-5 and TRBJ1-2, with no clear D. Germline V gene lookup returns CDR1 LGHNT and CDR2 FRNRAP. Trimming removed 4 bases from V and 4 bases from J, with 10 bases in between. The CDR3 length is 13 residues. The CDR3 DNA follows: TGTGCTAGTGGTTCCGCAGGAATCTATGGCTACACCTTC. It codes for CASGSAGIYGYTF.

The chain is built from TRBV5-4 and TRBJ2-1; 7 positions match TRBD1. V lost 4 bases to trimming and J lost 8 bases; unmatched junction nucleotides: 27. Germline CDR1 SGHNT, CDR2 YYREEE (reference sequence). The CDR3 extends over 20 amino acids. This CDR3 is CASSLVDRTFLVLGRDEQFF. As DNA, the CDR3 is TGTGCCAGCAGCCTGGTGGACAGGACCTTCCTGGTTCTGGGGCGGGATGAGCAGTTCTTC.

The rearrangement links TRBV10-3 to TRBJ1-4; D might be TRBD1 (6 bases). Germline-derived CDR1 and CDR2 are ENHRY and SYGVKD. V was shortened by 6 bases and J by 8 bases, with 13 bases between the two germline ends. There are 13 residues in the CDR3. CDR3 sequence: CAIRADRTEKLFF. In DNA form, the CDR3 reads TGTGCCATCAGGGCCGACAGGACCGAAAAACTGTTTTTT.

The rearrangement joins TRBV6-5 to TRBJ1-6, with 7 bases identical to TRBD1. Germline assignment: CDR1 MNHEY and CDR2 SVGAGI. This CDR3 spans 13 amino acids. The junction had 7 bases not matched to a gene; V was cut back by 11 bases and J by 6 bases. CDR3 protein: CAGRWDSNSPLHF. Written as DNA, the CDR3 is TGTGCCGGACGGTGGGACAGTAATTCACCCCTCCACTTT.